These 12 T cell receptor beta chains were all obtained from the same sample, sequenced in a study of CD8+ T cells in alopecia areata. Extraction and reverse transcription of RNA yielded cDNA as the sequencing template. Repertoires were generated with immunoSEQ multiplex PCR, while TCRdb's copy carries only in-frame clones and drops some. The table records 170,000 or so clones, around three fifths of them present only once. As for treatment: oral pan-JAK inhibitor, 5-10 mg twice daily. Sample: CD8+ T cells sorted from blood, taken at week 24, from a patient treated with tofacitinib. These receptors were taken from a human donor with alopecia areata.

The chain links TRBV29-1 to TRBJ2-7, with 10 bases identical to TRBD1. V trimming: 6 bases; J trimming: 5 bases; junction bases outside the gene matches: 7. Germline V CDR1 and CDR2: SQVTM, ANQGSEA. The CDR3 length is 13 residues. In nucleotides, the CDR3 is TGCAGCGTGCGCCGGGACAGGGGCCACGAGCAGTACTTC. Encoded protein: CSVRRDRGHEQYF.

This clone was picked up a small number of times. Additional DNA sequences in this sample encode the identical CDR3. The gene calls are TRBV20-1 and TRBJ1-1; D uncertain. Per the germline V gene, CDR1 is DFQATT and CDR2 is SNEGSKA (reference sequence). V dropped 4 bases and J dropped 2 bases, with 5 bases sitting between them. This CDR3 region has 11 residues. This CDR3 is CSAILNTEAFF. CDR3 bases: TGCAGTGCTATCCTCAACACTGAAGCTTTCTTT.

The rearrangement uses TRBV29-1 and TRBJ2-7; D tentatively reads TRBD1 or TRBD2 (5 bases each). V lost 6 bases, J lost 0 bases, and 12 bases lay in between. The CDR3 length is 13 residues. Germline V gene lookup returns CDR1 SQVTM and CDR2 ANQGSEA. CDR3 sequence reads: CSVRNGASYEQYF. As DNA, the CDR3 is TGCAGCGTAAGGAACGGGGCCTCCTACGAGCAGTACTTC.

The chain links TRBV13 to TRBJ2-3; 7 nucleotides match TRBD2. The germline V gene has CDR1 PRHDT and CDR2 FYEKMQ (reference sequence). CDR3 length equals 15 residues. With 5 bases clipped from V and 1 base from J, the junction kept 6 bases outside the gene matches. The CDR3 protein is CASSTRDYRTDTQYF. The CDR3 DNA follows: TGTGCCAGCAGCACCCGGGACTACCGCACAGATACGCAGTATTTT.

The chain is built from TRBV4-1 and TRBJ1-5; 9 bases map to TRBD1. The germline V gene encodes CDR1 MGHRA and CDR2 YSYEKL. The CDR3 spans 15 residues. Trimming cost V 2 bases and J 7 bases; bases outside gene matches: 6. As DNA, the CDR3 is TGCGCCAGCAGCCAACAACAGGGGGCTGGGCAGCCCCAGCATTTT. Translating gives CASSQQQGAGQPQHF.

J is TRBJ1-2 and V is TRBV30, with a tentative D call TRBD1 (5 bases). Germline lookup yields CDR1 GTSNPN and CDR2 SVGIG (reference sequence). CDR3 length: 12 amino acids. V was clipped by 5 bases and J by 8 bases, with 15 bases between them. CDR3 amino acids: CAWSGTERGYTF. CDR3 DNA sequence: TGTGCCTGGTCAGGGACGGAGCGGGGCTACACCTTC.

The genes are TRBV30 and TRBJ1-5, with 8 bases that match TRBD1. Germline assignment: CDR1 GTSNPN and CDR2 SVGIG (reference sequence). J lost 4 bases, V lost 1 base, and 0 bases had no gene match. This CDR3 contains 13 residues. CDR3 nucleotides: TGTGCCTGGAGTGGGGACAGGAATCAGCCCCAGCATTTT. Amino acid sequence: CAWSGDRNQPQHF.

V gene TRBV30 combines with J gene TRBJ1-1; 7 bases are shared with TRBD1. From germline, CDR1 is GTSNPN and CDR2 SVGIG (reference sequence). The trim removed 8 bases at V and 1 base at J, leaving 7 bases unmatched. CDR3 length: 13 residues. DNA for the CDR3: TGTGCCGGTCTTACAGGGGCGAACACTGAAGCTTTCTTT. This codes for CAGLTGANTEAFF.

The chain employs TRBV25-1 and TRBJ1-2; D gene ambiguous. The CDR3 has 12 residues. V lost 1 base to trimming and J lost 7 bases, with 7 bases between them. Germline-derived CDR1 and CDR2 are MGHDK and SYGVNS. The CDR3 reads CASSESGSGYTF. The CDR3 DNA reads TGTGCCAGCAGTGAATCGGGCTCTGGCTACACCTTC.

J is TRBJ1-5 and V is TRBV7-9, with D perhaps TRBD1 (5 bases). Per germline, CDR1 SEHNR and CDR2 FQNEAQ (reference sequence). Trimming cost V 0 bases and J 2 bases, with 8 bases left between them. The CDR3 has 15 residues. CDR3 sequence reads: CASSLAGAGNQPQHF. CDR3 in DNA: TGTGCCAGCAGCTTAGCAGGGGCCGGCAATCAGCCCCAGCATTTT.

The CDR3 region is CASSEVGASDTQYF. The CDR3 nucleotides read TGTGCCAGCAGTGAAGTTGGGGCTTCAGATACGCAGTATTTT. The chain uses TRBV2 and TRBJ2-3, with D tentatively TRBD1 (5 bases). The CDR3 length is 14 residues. The germline V gene has CDR1 SNHLY and CDR2 FYNNEI. Trimming cost V 1 base and J 4 bases, with 9 bases left between them.

Only a few counts were recorded for this clone. The chain employs TRBV29-1 and TRBJ1-3; no clear D. The CDR3 contains 12 residues. Germline V gives CDR1 SQVTM, CDR2 ANQGSEA. V lost 3 bases to trimming and J lost 0 bases, with 3 bases between them. The CDR3 loop reads CSVEDSGNTIYF. CDR3 coding DNA: TGCAGCGTTGAGGACTCTGGAAACACCATATATTTT.